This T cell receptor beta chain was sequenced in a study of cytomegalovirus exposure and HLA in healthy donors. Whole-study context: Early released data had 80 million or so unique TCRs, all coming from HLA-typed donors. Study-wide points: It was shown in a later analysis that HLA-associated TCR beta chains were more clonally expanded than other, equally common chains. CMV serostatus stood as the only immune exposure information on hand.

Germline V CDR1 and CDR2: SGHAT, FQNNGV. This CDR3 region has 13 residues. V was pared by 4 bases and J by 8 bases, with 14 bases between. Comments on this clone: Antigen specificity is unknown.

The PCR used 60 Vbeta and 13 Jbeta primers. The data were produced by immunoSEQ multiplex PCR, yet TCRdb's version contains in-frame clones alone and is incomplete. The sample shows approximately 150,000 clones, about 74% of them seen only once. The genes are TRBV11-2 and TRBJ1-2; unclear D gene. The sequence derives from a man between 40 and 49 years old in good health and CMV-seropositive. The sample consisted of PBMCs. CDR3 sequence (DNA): TGTGCCAGCAGCTCTAGTCTCGCCGGGGGCTACACCTTC. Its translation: CASSSSLAGGYTF. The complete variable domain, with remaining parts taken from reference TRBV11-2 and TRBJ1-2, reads EAGVAQSPRYKIIEKRQSVAFWCNPISGHATLYWYQQILGQGPKLLIQFQNNGVVDDSQLPKDRFSAERLKGVDSTLKIQPAKLEDSAVYLCASSSSLAGGYTFGSGTRLTVV.